The TCR beta chain described here comes from a study of shared T cell receptors in the human thymus. Produced via immunoSEQ multiplex PCR; TCRdb's table is partial and in-frame only. The sample lists 720,000 or so clones, roughly 85% occurring once. The CDR3 has 15 residues. The ends were cut back, 2 bases at V and 4 bases at J, with 9 bases in the middle. Germline assignment: CDR1 MNHEY and CDR2 SMNVEV (reference sequence). In addition, the sample was reused for a study of human thymus T cells. That study reports: Donation was from healthy Finnish infants who were having corrective surgery that addressed congenital heart defects. Obtained as resections during corrective heart surgery, the thymus tissue was then studied. Overlap was high between thymic repertoires from unrelated individuals, as reported in related research.

The chain recombines TRBV27 with TRBJ1-6; D is unclear. The material sequenced was thymocytes. The clonotype comes from a girl less than two years old with a congenital heart defect. The CDR3: CASSLKAAYNSPLHF. CDR3 coding DNA: TGTGCCAGCAGTTTAAAGGCAGCGTATAATTCACCCCTCCACTTT.